The entry below gives a single TCR beta chain sequence along with its context. Its antigen is unknown. Prominent immunodeficiency with autoinflammation defined PRAID. These data are taken from a study of stem cell transplantation in POMP-related autoinflammatory disease. The study's findings and limits: Across all analyzed T-cell subsets, patients with PRAID tended toward reduced diversity and increased clonality. In PRAID patients, the number of distinct TRB V-J gene pairings was restricted.

Clones were read by immunoSEQ multiplex PCR, and TCRdb kept only the in-frame ones, dropping some. The sample shows approximately 7,800 clones, approximately 85% of them seen only once. This CDR3 region has 13 residues. V lost 6 bases and J 5 bases, leaving 13 bases between the germline ends. Germline CDR1 WSHSY, CDR2 SAAADI. The rearrangement links TRBV10-2 to TRBJ1-1; D is unresolved. Source: CD8+ T cells from PBMCs, taken after stem cell transplantation. The clonotype originates from a human patient with POMP-related autoinflammation and immune dysregulation (PRAID). Some T cells may arise from the graft donor. In DNA form, the CDR3 reads TGCGCCAGCAGCGGGTCGGAACAGACTGAAGCTTTCTTT. Its protein product is CASSGSEQTEAFF.